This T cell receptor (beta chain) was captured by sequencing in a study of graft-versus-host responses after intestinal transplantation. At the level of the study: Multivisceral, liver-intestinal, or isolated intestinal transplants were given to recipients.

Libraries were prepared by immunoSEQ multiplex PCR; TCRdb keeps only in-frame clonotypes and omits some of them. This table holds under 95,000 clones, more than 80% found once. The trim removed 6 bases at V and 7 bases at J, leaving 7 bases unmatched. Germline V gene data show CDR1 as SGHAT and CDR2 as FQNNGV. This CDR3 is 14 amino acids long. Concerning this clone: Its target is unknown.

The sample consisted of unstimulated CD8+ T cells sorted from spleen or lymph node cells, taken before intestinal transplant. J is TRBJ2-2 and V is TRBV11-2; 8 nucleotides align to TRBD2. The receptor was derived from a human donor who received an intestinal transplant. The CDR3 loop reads CASSPGGRVGELFF. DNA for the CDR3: TGTGCCAGCAGTCCGGGGGGGCGGGTCGGGGAGCTGTTTTTT.